This TCR beta chain was found in a study of identical twins. TCRdb reanalysed the 5' RACE reads using MiXCR and keeps one entry per CDR3 protein. The repertoire holds roughly 150,000 distinct CDR3 sequences, with under 4.5% as singletons. Whole-study findings and limits: Abundant beta clonotypes from cord blood bore fewer insertions; memory repertoires lacked this pattern.

Healthy Caucasians, and only they, were the donors. Germline lookup yields CDR1 MNHEY and CDR2 SVGEGT. V was cut by 7 bases and J by 4 bases, with 5 bases left in between. The CDR3 has 11 amino acids. This clonotype was detected many times. The antigen is not known. The rearrangement joins TRBV6-2 or TRBV6-3 to TRBJ1-3, with D hard to call. Sequenced input: memory T cells sorted from blood. The sequence was obtained from a man between 18 and 35 years old in good health. The CDR3 here is CASMEGNTIYF. The CDR3 coding sequence is TGTGCCAGCATGGAAGGAAACACCATATATTTT.